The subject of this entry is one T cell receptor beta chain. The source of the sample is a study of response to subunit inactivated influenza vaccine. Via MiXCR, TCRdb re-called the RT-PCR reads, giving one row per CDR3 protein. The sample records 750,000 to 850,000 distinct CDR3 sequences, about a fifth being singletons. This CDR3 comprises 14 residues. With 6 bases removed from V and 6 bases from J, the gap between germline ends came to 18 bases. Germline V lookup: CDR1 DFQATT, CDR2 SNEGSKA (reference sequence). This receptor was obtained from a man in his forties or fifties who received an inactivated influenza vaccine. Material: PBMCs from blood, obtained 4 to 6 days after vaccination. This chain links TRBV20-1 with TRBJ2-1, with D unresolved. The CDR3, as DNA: TGCAGTGCACCCCCTGGCTTTTACGTCAATGAGCAGTTCTTC. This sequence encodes CSAPPGFYVNEQFF.